The rows below give T cell receptor beta chains drawn from one sample of a study of early T cells in non-severe SARS-CoV-2 infection. One entry per CDR3 protein, called by TCRdb with MiXCR from the 5' RACE reads. Among tens of thousands of distinct CDR3 sequences, roughly 5.4% were seen once, and the ten largest hold 5% to 5.5%. The starting material was whole blood, obtained at baseline. These TCRs come from an adult who was a healthcare worker with PCR-confirmed SARS-CoV-2 infection or an uninfected control (not recorded which). CDR3s include the opening cysteine and the closing phenylalanine or tryptophan. The order of the fields is CDR3 length, clone size, J gene, D gene, V gene, CDR3 DNA, CDR3 protein. D genes are given only for firm matches. Only part of the rows carry a size: once, few, many, or a class if the clone is expanded.

CDR3 length: 13; clone size: many; J gene: TRBJ1-2; D gene: NA; V gene: TRBV5-6; CDR3 DNA: TGTGCCAGCAGCCCAAATAAACAGTACGGCTACACCTTC; CDR3 protein: CASSPNKQYGYTF
CDR3 length: 16; clone size: NA; J gene: TRBJ2-3; D gene: TRBD1; V gene: TRBV2; CDR3 DNA: TGTGCCAGCAGTGAATTAGGGACAGTAAGCACAGATACGCAGTATTTT; CDR3 protein: CASSELGTVSTDTQYF
CDR3 length: 16; clone size: many; J gene: TRBJ1-2; D gene: TRBD1; V gene: TRBV19; CDR3 DNA: TGTGCCAGTAGTATTTCCAGGGGGCTACTCAACTATGGCTACACCTTC; CDR3 protein: CASSISRGLLNYGYTF
CDR3 length: 11; clone size: once; J gene: TRBJ2-1; D gene: NA; V gene: TRBV6-5; CDR3 DNA: TGTGCCAGCAGTGTTTCTCAGCGACAGTTCTTC; CDR3 protein: CASSVSQRQFF
CDR3 length: 13; clone size: many; J gene: TRBJ2-7; D gene: NA; V gene: TRBV5-1; CDR3 DNA: TGCGCCAGCAGCCCCGGGACGGAAGGAGAGCAGTACTTC; CDR3 protein: CASSPGTEGEQYF
CDR3 length: 15; clone size: many; J gene: TRBJ2-7; D gene: NA; V gene: TRBV20-1; CDR3 DNA: TGCAGTGCCAAACCAGATACAGGGTTGGCGAACGAGCAGTACTTC; CDR3 protein: CSAKPDTGLANEQYF
CDR3 length: 16; clone size: many; J gene: TRBJ2-7; D gene: TRBD2; V gene: TRBV3-1; CDR3 DNA: TGTGCCAGCAGCCAAAGAGGGACTAGCGGGAGTGGCGAGCAGTACTTC; CDR3 protein: CASSQRGTSGSGEQYF
CDR3 length: 13; clone size: NA; J gene: TRBJ2-7; D gene: NA; V gene: TRBV28; CDR3 DNA: TGTGCCAGCAGCCCCCCGACGACTGGCGAGCAGTACTTC; CDR3 protein: CASSPPTTGEQYF
CDR3 length: 13; clone size: many; J gene: TRBJ1-5; D gene: NA; V gene: TRBV28; CDR3 DNA: TGTGCCAGCAGCCGTCAGGGCTATCAGCCCCAGCATTTT; CDR3 protein: CASSRQGYQPQHF
CDR3 length: 14; clone size: many; J gene: TRBJ2-3; D gene: NA; V gene: TRBV10-3; CDR3 DNA: TGTGCCATCAGTGAATTGGGGAGCACAGATACGCAGTATTTT; CDR3 protein: CAISELGSTDTQYF
CDR3 length: 14; clone size: many; J gene: TRBJ1-2; D gene: NA; V gene: TRBV30; CDR3 DNA: TGTGCCTGGCAAAAACCAGGGGTCAACTATGGCTACACCTTC; CDR3 protein: CAWQKPGVNYGYTF
CDR3 length: 12; clone size: NA; J gene: TRBJ2-5; D gene: NA; V gene: TRBV7-2; CDR3 DNA: TGTGCCAGCAGCTTAGGTAGCAGGCCCCAGTACTTC; CDR3 protein: CASSLGSRPQYF
CDR3 length: 15; clone size: many; J gene: TRBJ2-1; D gene: NA; V gene: TRBV11-2; CDR3 DNA: TGTGCCAGCAGCCCCGGAACAGGGTCCTACAATGAGCAGTTCTTC; CDR3 protein: CASSPGTGSYNEQFF
CDR3 length: 15; clone size: many; J gene: TRBJ1-5; D gene: NA; V gene: TRBV6-6; CDR3 DNA: TGTGCCAGCAGTTCTGACAGCTACCCAAATCAGCCCCAGCATTTT; CDR3 protein: CASSSDSYPNQPQHF
CDR3 length: 14; clone size: many; J gene: TRBJ2-7; D gene: TRBD2; V gene: TRBV10-3; CDR3 DNA: TGTGCCATCAGTGAGTCGGGACTAGATCACGAGCAGTACTTC; CDR3 protein: CAISESGLDHEQYF
CDR3 length: 14; clone size: NA; J gene: TRBJ1-1; D gene: TRBD1; V gene: TRBV6-5; CDR3 DNA: TGTGCCAGCAGTTCGGGACAGATGAACACTGAAGCTTTCTTT; CDR3 protein: CASSSGQMNTEAFF
CDR3 length: 14; clone size: few; J gene: TRBJ2-1; D gene: NA; V gene: TRBV5-1; CDR3 DNA: TGCGCCAGCAGCTTGGAGGGGCTGTCCAATGAGCAGTTCTTC; CDR3 protein: CASSLEGLSNEQFF
CDR3 length: 15; clone size: many; J gene: TRBJ1-1; D gene: NA; V gene: TRBV20-1; CDR3 DNA: TGCAGTGCTAGAGATCCACGCCTGGAACACACTGAAGCTTTCTTT; CDR3 protein: CSARDPRLEHTEAFF
CDR3 length: 13; clone size: many; J gene: TRBJ2-7; D gene: NA; V gene: TRBV6-4; CDR3 DNA: TGTGCCAGTACAAAGGGCGTCTCCTACGAGCAGTACTTC; CDR3 protein: CASTKGVSYEQYF
CDR3 length: 16; clone size: few; J gene: TRBJ2-7; D gene: NA; V gene: TRBV15; CDR3 DNA: TGTGCCACCAGCACCGGGACAACCTCCTTAGGGGACGAGCAGTACTTC; CDR3 protein: CATSTGTTSLGDEQYF
CDR3 length: 10; clone size: many; J gene: TRBJ1-3; D gene: NA; V gene: TRBV6-6; CDR3 DNA: TGTGCCACCGGAGGAAACACCATATATTTT; CDR3 protein: CATGGNTIYF
CDR3 length: 15; clone size: NA; J gene: TRBJ1-1; D gene: NA; V gene: TRBV4-1; CDR3 DNA: TGCGCCAGCAGCCAAGCTGCCAGTGAGTACACTGAAGCTTTCTTT; CDR3 protein: CASSQAASEYTEAFF
CDR3 length: 11; clone size: many; J gene: TRBJ2-2; D gene: NA; V gene: TRBV7-9; CDR3 DNA: TGTGCCCCCCAGGAGCGAGGGGAGCTGTTTTTT; CDR3 protein: CAPQERGELFF
CDR3 length: 21; clone size: many; J gene: TRBJ1-5; D gene: TRBD1; V gene: TRBV28; CDR3 DNA: TGTGCCAGCAGTTCCGACAGGGGCGGTGGGGCAATTGAGATTGCCAATCAGCCCCAGCATTTT; CDR3 protein: CASSSDRGGGAIEIANQPQHF
CDR3 length: 14; clone size: NA; J gene: TRBJ1-1; D gene: NA; V gene: TRBV20-1; CDR3 DNA: TGCAGTGCTGGGCCGGAACCGTCAAACACACGAGCTTTCTTT; CDR3 protein: CSAGPEPSNTRAFF
CDR3 length: 16; clone size: few; J gene: TRBJ2-5; D gene: NA; V gene: TRBV5-1; CDR3 DNA: TGCGCCAGCAGCGCAACCGGGACCAGTATACAAGAGACCCAGTACTTC; CDR3 protein: CASSATGTSIQETQYF
CDR3 length: 17; clone size: many; J gene: TRBJ2-1; D gene: NA; V gene: TRBV3-2; CDR3 DNA: TGTGCCAGCAGCCAACAGGATCCTAGCGGGAATGCGGGTGAGCAGTTCTTC; CDR3 protein: CASSQQDPSGNAGEQFF
CDR3 length: 13; clone size: many; J gene: TRBJ1-3; D gene: NA; V gene: TRBV29-1; CDR3 DNA: TGCAGCGTGCACAGGGACTCTGGAAACACCATATATTTT; CDR3 protein: CSVHRDSGNTIYF
CDR3 length: 17; clone size: many; J gene: TRBJ2-2; D gene: NA; V gene: TRBV5-4; CDR3 DNA: TGTGCCAGCAGCTCCCAAGGGCTAGCAGGGGTCGGCGGGGAGCTGTTTTTT; CDR3 protein: CASSSQGLAGVGGELFF
CDR3 length: 14; clone size: many; J gene: TRBJ2-7; D gene: TRBD2; V gene: TRBV29-1; CDR3 DNA: TGCAGCGTCCTACTAGCGGGAGGGCTTAACGAGCAGTACTTC; CDR3 protein: CSVLLAGGLNEQYF
CDR3 length: 14; clone size: many; J gene: TRBJ2-3; D gene: NA; V gene: TRBV29-1; CDR3 DNA: TGCAGCGTCGGCAAAGCGGACGGCGTCGATACGCAGTATTTT; CDR3 protein: CSVGKADGVDTQYF